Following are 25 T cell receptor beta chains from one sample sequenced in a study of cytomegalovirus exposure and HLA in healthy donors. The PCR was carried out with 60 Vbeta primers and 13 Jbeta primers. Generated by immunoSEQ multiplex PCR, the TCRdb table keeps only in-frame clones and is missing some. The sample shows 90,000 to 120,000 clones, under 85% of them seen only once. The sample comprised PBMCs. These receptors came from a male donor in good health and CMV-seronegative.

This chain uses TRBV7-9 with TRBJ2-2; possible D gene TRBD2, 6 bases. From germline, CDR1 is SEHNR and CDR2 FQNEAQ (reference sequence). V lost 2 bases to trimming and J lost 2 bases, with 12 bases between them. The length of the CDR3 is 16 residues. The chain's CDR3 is CASSLIGGVNTGELFF. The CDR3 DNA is TGTGCCAGCAGCTTAATTGGCGGGGTTAACACCGGGGAGCTGTTTTTT.

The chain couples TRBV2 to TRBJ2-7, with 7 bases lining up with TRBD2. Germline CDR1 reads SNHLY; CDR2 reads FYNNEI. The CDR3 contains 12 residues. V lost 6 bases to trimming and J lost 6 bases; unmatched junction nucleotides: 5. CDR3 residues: CASSAPGGEQYF. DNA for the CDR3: TGTGCCAGCAGCGCCCCGGGGGGCGAGCAGTACTTC.

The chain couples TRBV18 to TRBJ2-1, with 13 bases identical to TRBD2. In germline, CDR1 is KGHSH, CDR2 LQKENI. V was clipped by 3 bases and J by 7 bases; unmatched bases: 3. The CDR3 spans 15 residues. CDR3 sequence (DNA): TGTGCCAGCTCACCTGGGACTAGCGGGGAAAATGAGCAGTTCTTC. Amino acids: CASSPGTSGENEQFF.

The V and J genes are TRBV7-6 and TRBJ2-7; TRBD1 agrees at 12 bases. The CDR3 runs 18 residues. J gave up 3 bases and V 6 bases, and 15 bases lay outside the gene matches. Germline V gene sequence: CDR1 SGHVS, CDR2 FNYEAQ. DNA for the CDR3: TGTGCCAGCAGTTACACCGGGACAGGGGGCTTTCGAGACTACGAGCAGTACTTC. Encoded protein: CASSYTGTGGFRDYEQYF.

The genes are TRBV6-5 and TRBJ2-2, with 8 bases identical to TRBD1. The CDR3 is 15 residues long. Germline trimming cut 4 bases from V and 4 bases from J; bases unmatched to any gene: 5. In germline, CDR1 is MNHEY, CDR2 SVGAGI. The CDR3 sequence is CASSSKTGATGELFF. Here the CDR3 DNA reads TGTGCCAGCAGTTCTAAGACAGGGGCCACCGGGGAGCTGTTTTTT.

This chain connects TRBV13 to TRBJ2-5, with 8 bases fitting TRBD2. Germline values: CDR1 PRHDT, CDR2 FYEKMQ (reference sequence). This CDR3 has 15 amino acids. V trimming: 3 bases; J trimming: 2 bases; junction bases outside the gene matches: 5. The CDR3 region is CASSFRTSQQETQYF. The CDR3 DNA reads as TGTGCCAGCAGCTTCCGGACTAGCCAACAAGAGACCCAGTACTTC.

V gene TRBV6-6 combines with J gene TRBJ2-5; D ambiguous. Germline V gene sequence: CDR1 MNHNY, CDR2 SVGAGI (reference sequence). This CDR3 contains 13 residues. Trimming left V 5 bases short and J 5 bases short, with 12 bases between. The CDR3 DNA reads TGTGCCAGCAGTCCCTCCAGTTTGGAGACCCAGTACTTC. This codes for CASSPSSLETQYF.

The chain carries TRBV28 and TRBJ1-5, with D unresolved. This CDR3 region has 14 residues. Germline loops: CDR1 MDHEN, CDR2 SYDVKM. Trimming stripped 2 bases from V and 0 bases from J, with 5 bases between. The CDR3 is CASSLGDSNQPQHF. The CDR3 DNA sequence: TGTGCCAGCAGTTTAGGAGATAGCAATCAGCCCCAGCATTTT.

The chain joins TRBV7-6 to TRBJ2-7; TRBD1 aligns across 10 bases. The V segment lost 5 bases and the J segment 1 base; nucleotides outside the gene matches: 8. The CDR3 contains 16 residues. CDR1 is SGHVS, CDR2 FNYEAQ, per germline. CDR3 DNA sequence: TGTGCCAGCAGCACTCGACAGGGGGCACGATCCTACGAGCAGTACTTC. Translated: CASSTRQGARSYEQYF.

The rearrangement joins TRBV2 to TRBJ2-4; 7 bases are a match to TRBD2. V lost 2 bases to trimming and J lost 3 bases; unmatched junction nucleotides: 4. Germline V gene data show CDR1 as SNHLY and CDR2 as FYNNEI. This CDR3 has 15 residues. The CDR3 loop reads CASSESSGVKNIQYF. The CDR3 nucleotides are TGTGCCAGCAGTGAATCCAGCGGGGTCAAAAACATTCAGTACTTC.

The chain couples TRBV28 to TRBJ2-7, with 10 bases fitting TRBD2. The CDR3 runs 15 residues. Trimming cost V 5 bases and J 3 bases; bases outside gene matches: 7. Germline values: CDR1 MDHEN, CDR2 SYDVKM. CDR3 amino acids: CASSISSGGLYEQYF. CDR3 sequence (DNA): TGTGCCAGCAGTATATCTAGCGGGGGTCTCTACGAGCAGTACTTC.

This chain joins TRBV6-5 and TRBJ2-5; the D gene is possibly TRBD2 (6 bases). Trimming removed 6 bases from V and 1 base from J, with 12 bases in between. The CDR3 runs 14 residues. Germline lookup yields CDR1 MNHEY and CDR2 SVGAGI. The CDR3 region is CASRPGLSQETQYF. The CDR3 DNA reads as TGTGCCAGCAGACCTGGACTATCCCAAGAGACCCAGTACTTC.

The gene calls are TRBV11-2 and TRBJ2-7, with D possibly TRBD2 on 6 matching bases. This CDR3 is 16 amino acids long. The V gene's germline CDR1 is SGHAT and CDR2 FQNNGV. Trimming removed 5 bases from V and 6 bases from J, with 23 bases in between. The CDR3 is CASSPDPRASVGEQYF. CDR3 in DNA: TGTGCCAGCAGCCCCGATCCTCGGGCTAGCGTTGGCGAGCAGTACTTC.

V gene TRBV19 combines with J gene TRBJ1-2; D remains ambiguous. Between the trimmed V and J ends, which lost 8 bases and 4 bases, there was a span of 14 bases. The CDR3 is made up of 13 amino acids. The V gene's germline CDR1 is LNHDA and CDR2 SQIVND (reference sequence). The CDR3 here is CASHEGFFYGYTF. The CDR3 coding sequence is TGTGCCAGTCATGAGGGCTTTTTCTATGGCTACACCTTC.

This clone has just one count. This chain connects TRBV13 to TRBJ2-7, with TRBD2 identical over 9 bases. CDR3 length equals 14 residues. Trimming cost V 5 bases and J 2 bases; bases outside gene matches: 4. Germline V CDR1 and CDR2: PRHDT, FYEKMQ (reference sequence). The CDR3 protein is CASSPGLATYEQYF. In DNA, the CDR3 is TGTGCCAGCAGCCCGGGACTAGCTACCTACGAGCAGTACTTC.

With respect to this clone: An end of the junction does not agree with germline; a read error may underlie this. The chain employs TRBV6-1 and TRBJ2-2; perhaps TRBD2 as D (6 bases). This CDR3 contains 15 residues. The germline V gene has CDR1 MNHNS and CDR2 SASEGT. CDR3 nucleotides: TGTGCCAGCAGTGAAGAGAATACGAACACCGGGGGGCTGTTTTTT. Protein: CASSEENTNTGGLFF.

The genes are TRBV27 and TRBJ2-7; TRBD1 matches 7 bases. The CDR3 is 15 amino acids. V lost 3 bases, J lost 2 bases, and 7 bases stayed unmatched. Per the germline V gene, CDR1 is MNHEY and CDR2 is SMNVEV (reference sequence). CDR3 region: CASSFGRDRPYEQYF. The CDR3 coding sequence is TGTGCCAGCAGTTTCGGCCGGGACAGACCCTACGAGCAGTACTTC.

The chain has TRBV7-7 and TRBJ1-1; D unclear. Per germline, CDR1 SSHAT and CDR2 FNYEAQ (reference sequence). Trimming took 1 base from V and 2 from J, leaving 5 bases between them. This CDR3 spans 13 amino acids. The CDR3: CASSLDVNTEAFF. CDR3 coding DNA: TGTGCCAGCAGCTTAGATGTAAACACTGAAGCTTTCTTT.

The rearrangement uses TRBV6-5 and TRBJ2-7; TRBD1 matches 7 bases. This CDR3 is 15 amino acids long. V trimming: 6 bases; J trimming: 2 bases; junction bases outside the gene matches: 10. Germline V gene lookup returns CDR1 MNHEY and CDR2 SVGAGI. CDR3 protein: CASSYRDSPPYEQYF. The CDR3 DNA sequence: TGTGCCAGCAGCTACCGGGACAGCCCACCCTACGAGCAGTACTTC.

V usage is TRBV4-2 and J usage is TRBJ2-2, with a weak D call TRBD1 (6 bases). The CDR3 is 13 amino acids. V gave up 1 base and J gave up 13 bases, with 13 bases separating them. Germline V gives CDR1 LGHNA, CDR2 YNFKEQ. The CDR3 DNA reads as TGTGCCAGCAGCCAAGCTTTGGACAGCTGGCTGTTTTTT. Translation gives CASSQALDSWLFF.

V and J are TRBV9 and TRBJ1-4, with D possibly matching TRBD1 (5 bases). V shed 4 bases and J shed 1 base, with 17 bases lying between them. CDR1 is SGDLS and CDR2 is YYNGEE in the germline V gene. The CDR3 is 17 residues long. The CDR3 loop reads CASSPAQGVGTNEKLFF. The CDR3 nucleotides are TGTGCCAGCAGCCCAGCGCAGGGCGTGGGAACTAATGAAAAACTGTTTTTT. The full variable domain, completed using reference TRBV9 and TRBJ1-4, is DSGVTQTPKHLITATGQRVTLRCSPRSGDLSVYWYQQSLDQGLQFLIQYYNGEERAKGNILERFSAQQFPDLHSELNLSSLELGDSALYFCASSPAQGVGTNEKLFFGSGTQLSVL.

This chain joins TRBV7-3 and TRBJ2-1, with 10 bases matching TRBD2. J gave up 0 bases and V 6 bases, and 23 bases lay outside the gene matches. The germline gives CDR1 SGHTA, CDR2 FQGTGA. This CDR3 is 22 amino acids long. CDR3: CASRPPPPQDSGRKNSYNEQFF. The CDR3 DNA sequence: TGTGCCAGCAGGCCCCCACCGCCACAGGATAGCGGGAGGAAGAACTCCTACAATGAGCAGTTCTTC.

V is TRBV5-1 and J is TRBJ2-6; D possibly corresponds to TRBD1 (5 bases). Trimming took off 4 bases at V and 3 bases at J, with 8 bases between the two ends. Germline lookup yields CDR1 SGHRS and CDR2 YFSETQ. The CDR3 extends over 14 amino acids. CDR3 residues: CASSVQGGANVLTF. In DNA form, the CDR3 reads TGCGCCAGCAGCGTGCAGGGTGGGGCCAACGTCCTGACTTTC. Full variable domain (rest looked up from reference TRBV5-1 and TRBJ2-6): KAGVTQTPRYLIKTRGQQVTLSCSPISGHRSVSWYQQTPGQGLQFLFEYFSETQRNKGNFPGRFSGRQFSNSRSEMNVSTLELGDSALYLCASSVQGGANVLTFGAGSRLTVL.

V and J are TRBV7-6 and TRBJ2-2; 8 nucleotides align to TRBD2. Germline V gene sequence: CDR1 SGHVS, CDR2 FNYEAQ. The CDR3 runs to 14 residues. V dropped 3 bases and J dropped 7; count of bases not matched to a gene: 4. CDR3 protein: CASSLGLGIGELFF. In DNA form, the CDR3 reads TGTGCCAGCAGCTTGGGACTAGGCATCGGGGAGCTGTTTTTT.

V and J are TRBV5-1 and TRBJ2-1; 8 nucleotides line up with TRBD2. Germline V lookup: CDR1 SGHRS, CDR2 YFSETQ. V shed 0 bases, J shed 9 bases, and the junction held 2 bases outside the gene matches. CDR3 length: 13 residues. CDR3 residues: CASSLDAGGEQFF. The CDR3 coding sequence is TGCGCCAGCAGCTTGGATGCGGGAGGTGAGCAGTTCTTC. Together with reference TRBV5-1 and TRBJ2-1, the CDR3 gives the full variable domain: KAGVTQTPRYLIKTRGQQVTLSCSPISGHRSVSWYQQTPGQGLQFLFEYFSETQRNKGNFPGRFSGRQFSNSRSEMNVSTLELGDSALYLCASSLDAGGEQFFGPGTRLTVL.